Given below is one T cell receptor beta chain in context. Its antigen is not known. Primers for the PCR totalled 60 Vbeta and 13 Jbeta. Methods used by the authors: Approximately 83 million unique TCR beta chains, 9 million to 11 million shared, were counted in a later analysis. Sequenced by immunoSEQ multiplex PCR; TCRdb stores in-frame clones only, minus some. V, J and clone size derive from that table, while D and trimming were established from the DNA sequence. The sample carries under 150,000 clones, around three quarters recorded once. These data are taken from a study of cytomegalovirus exposure and HLA in healthy donors. The overall study: Most genotyped donors, around 86% of 398, had Caucasian-associated genetic ancestry.

CDR3 length equals 17 residues. Germline assignment: CDR1 KGHSH and CDR2 LQKENI. V gave up 0 bases and J gave up 2 bases; unmatched junction bases: 8. Overall study results and limits: In a later analysis, TCR beta V- and J-gene trimming showed a link to a missense DCLRE1C variant.

The rearrangement joins TRBV18 to TRBJ1-1, with TRBD1 identical over 8 bases. This clonotype was sampled from a woman in her fifties or sixties in good health and CMV-seropositive. Material: PBMCs. CDR3: CASSPPSGQGLNTEAFF. CDR3 bases: TGTGCCAGCTCACCACCATCCGGACAGGGACTAAACACTGAAGCTTTCTTT.